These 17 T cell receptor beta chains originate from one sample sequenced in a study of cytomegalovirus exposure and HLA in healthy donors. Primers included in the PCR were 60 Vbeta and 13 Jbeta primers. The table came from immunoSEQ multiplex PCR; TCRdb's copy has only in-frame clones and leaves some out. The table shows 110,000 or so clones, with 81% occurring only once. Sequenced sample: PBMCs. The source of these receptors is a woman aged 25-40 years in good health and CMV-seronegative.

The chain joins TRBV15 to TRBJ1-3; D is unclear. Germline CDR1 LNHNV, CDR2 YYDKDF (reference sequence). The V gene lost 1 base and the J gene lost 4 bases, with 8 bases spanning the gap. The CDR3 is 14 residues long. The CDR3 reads CATSRGEMGNTIYF. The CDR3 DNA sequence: TGTGCCACCAGCAGAGGCGAGATGGGAAACACCATATATTTT.

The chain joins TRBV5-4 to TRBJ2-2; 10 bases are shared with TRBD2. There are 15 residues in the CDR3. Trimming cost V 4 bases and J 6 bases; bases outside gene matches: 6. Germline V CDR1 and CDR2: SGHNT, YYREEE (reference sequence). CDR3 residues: CASSPGTSVAGELFF. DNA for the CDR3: TGTGCCAGCAGCCCCGGGACTAGCGTTGCCGGGGAGCTGTTTTTT.

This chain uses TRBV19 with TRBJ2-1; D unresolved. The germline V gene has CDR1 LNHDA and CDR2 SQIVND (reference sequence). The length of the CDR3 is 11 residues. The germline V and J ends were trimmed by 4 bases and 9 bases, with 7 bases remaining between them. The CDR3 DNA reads TGTGCCAGTAGTAATTCAATTGAGCAGTTCTTC. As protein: CASSNSIEQFF. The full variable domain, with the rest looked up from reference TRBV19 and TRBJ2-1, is DGGITQSPKYLFRKEGQNVTLSCEQNLNHDAMYWYRQDPGQGLRLIYYSQIVNDFQKGDIAEGYSVSREKKESFPLTVTSAQKNPTAFYLCASSNSIEQFFGPGTRLTVL.

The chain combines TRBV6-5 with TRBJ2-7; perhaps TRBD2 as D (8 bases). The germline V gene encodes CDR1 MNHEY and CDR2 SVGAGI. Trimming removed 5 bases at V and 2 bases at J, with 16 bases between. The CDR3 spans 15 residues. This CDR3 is CASSPGTAGAYEQYF. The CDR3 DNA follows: TGTGCCAGCAGTCCCGGGACAGCGGGAGCCTACGAGCAGTACTTC.

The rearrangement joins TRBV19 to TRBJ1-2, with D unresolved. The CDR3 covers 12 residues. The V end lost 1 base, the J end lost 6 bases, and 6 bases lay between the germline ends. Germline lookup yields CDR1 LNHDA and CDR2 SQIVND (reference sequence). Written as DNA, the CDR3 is TGTGCCAGTAGTATAGCGGGAGATGGCTACACCTTC. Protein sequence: CASSIAGDGYTF.

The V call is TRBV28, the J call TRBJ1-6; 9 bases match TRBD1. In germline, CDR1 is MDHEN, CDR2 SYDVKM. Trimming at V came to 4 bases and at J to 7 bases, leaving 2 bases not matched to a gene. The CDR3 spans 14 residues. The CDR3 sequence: CASSSGTGNSPLHF. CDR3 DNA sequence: TGTGCCAGCAGTTCCGGGACAGGGAATTCACCCCTCCACTTT.

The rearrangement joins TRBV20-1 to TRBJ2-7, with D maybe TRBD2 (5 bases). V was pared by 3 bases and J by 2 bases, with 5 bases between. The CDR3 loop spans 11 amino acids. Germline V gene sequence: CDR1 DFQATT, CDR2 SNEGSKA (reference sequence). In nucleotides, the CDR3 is TGCAGTGCTAGCGGGGCCTACGAGCAGTACTTC. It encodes CSASGAYEQYF.

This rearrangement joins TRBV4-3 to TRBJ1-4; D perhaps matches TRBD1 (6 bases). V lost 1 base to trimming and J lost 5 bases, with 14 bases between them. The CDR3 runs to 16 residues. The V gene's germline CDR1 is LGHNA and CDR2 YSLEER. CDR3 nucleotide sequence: TGCGCCAGCAGCCAAGGTCTCCCGGGGACAAATGAAAAACTGTTTTTT. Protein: CASSQGLPGTNEKLFF.

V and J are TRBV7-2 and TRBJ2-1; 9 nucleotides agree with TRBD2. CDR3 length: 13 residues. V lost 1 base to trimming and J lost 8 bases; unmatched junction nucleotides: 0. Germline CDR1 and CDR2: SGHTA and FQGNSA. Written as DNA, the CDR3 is TGTGCCAGCAGCTTAGTAGCGGGAGATGAGCAGTTCTTC. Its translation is CASSLVAGDEQFF.

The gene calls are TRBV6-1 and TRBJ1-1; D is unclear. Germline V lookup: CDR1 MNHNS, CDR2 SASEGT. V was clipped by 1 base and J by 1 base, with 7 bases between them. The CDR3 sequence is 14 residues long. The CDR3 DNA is TGTGCCAGCAGTGAAGTTTGGCAGAACACTGAAGCTTTCTTT. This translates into CASSEVWQNTEAFF.

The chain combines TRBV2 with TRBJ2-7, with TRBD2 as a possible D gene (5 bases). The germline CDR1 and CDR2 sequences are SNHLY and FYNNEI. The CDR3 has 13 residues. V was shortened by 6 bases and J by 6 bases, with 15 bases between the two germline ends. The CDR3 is CASRLVGSGEQYF. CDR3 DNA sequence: TGTGCCAGCAGACTAGTGGGGTCTGGCGAGCAGTACTTC.

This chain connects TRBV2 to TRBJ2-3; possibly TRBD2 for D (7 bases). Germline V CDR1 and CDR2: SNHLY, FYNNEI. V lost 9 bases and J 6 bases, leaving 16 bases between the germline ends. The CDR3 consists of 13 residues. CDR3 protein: CAREGGWSDTQYF. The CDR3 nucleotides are TGTGCCAGGGAGGGGGGGTGGTCGGATACGCAGTATTTT. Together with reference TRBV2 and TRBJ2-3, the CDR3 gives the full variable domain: EPEVTQTPSHQVTQMGQEVILRCVPISNHLYFYWYRQILGQKVEFLVSFYNNEISEKSEIFDDQFSVERPDGSNFTLKIRSTKLEDSAMYFCAREGGWSDTQYFGPGTRLTVL.

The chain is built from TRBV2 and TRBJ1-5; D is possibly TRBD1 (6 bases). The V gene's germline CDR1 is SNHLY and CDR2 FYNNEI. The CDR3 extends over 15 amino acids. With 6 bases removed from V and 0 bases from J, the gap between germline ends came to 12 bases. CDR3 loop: CASSGQLNSNQPQHF. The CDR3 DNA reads TGTGCCAGCAGCGGACAGCTTAATAGCAATCAGCCCCAGCATTTT.

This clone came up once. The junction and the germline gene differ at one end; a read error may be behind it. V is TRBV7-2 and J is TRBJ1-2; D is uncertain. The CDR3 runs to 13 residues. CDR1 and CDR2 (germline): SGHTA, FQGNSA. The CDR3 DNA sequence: TGTGCCAGCAGCTTAGACGGAAACTATGGCCACACCTTC. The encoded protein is CASSLDGNYGHTF.

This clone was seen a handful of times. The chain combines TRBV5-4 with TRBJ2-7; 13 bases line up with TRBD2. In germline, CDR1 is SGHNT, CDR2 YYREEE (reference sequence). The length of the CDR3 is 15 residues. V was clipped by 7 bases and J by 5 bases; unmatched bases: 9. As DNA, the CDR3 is TGTGCCAGCGCTCCAGGGACTAGCGGGACCAACGAGCAGTACTTC. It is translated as CASAPGTSGTNEQYF.

This CDR3 is CASSMRLAVNNEQFF. The CDR3 DNA is TGTGCCAGCAGTATGAGACTAGCGGTTAACAATGAGCAGTTCTTC. The V gene is TRBV27, the J gene TRBJ2-1, with 9 bases that match TRBD2. CDR3 size: 15 residues. J lost 5 bases, V lost 5 bases, and 7 bases had no gene match. Germline V gene lookup returns CDR1 MNHEY and CDR2 SMNVEV (reference sequence).

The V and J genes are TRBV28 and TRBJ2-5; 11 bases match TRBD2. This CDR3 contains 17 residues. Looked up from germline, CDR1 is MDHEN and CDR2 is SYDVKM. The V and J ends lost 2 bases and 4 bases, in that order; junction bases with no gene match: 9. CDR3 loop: CASSLSGGLAAGETQYF. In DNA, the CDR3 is TGTGCCAGCAGTTTAAGTGGGGGACTAGCGGCGGGAGAGACCCAGTACTTC. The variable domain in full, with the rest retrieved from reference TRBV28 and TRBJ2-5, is DVKVTQSSRYLVKRTGEKVFLECVQDMDHENMFWYRQDPGLGLRLIYFSYDVKMKEKGDIPEGYSVSREKKERFSLILESASTNQTSMYLCASSLSGGLAAGETQYFGPGTRLLVL.